This T cell receptor beta chain was captured by sequencing in a study of cytotoxic CD8 clonotypes in ibrutinib-treated CLL. V was pared by 5 bases and J by 1 base, with 15 bases between. The CDR3 sequence is 15 residues long. CDR1 SGHTA and CDR2 FQGNSA come from the germline V gene. As regards this clone: What it binds is not known.

Method: immunoSEQ multiplex PCR; TCRdb's copy keeps in-frame clones and lacks some. The sample carries over 75,000 clones, 78% recorded once. Findings and caveats of the study: Having risen at ibrutinib response, clonality had fallen back toward baseline by progression.

The chain links TRBV7-2 to TRBJ2-7; no clear D. This receptor was identified in a human donor with chronic lymphocytic leukemia. The sample was PBMCs, taken after 12 months of ibrutinib treatment. The CDR3 spells CASSVGPIGSYEQYF. CDR3 in DNA: TGTGCCAGCAGCGTAGGGCCGATCGGGTCCTACGAGCAGTACTTC.